This T cell receptor (beta chain) came from a study of blood T cell repertoires in COVID-19. Study background: Spain, Italy and the United States supplied samples that represented acute and convalescent COVID-19. Sample material is recorded as cDNA or gDNA derived from T cells, B-cell-depleted T cells, or PBMCs.

Libraries were prepared by immunoSEQ multiplex PCR; TCRdb keeps only in-frame clonotypes and omits some of them. Of around 140,000 clones listed, around 90% are singletons. V was clipped by 6 bases and J by 6 bases, with 18 bases between them. The CDR3 loop spans 15 amino acids. CDR1 and CDR2 (germline): MNHEY, SVGAGI. The chain recombines TRBV6-5 with TRBJ1-5; no clear D gene. The source is a man between 65 and 85 years old with acute or convalescent COVID-19. Input material: peripheral blood. CDR3 nucleotide sequence: TGTGCCAGCAGGCAAGAGGGCAGATTCCTTCAGCCCCAGCATTTT. It is translated as CASRQEGRFLQPQHF.